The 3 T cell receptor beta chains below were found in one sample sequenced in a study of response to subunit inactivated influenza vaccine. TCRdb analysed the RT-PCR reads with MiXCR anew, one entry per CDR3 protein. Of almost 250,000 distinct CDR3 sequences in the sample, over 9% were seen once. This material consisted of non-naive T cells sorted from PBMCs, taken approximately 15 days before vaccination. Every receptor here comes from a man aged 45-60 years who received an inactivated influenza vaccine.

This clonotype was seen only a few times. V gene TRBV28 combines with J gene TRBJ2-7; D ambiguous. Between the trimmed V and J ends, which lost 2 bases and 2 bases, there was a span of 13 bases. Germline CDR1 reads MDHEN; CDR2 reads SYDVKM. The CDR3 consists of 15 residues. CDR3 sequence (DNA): TGTGCCAGCAGTTTACCTACACAACTAACCTACGAGCAGTACTTC. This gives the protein CASSLPTQLTYEQYF. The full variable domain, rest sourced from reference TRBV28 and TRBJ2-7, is DVKVTQSSRYLVKRTGEKVFLECVQDMDHENMFWYRQDPGLGLRLIYFSYDVKMKEKGDIPEGYSVSREKKERFSLILESASTNQTSMYLCASSLPTQLTYEQYFGPGTRLTVT.

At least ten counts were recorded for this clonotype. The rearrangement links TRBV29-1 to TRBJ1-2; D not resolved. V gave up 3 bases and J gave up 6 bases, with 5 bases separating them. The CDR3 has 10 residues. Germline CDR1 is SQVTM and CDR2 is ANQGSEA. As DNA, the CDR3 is TGCAGCGTTGATGAGGATGGCTACACCTTC. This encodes CSVDEDGYTF.

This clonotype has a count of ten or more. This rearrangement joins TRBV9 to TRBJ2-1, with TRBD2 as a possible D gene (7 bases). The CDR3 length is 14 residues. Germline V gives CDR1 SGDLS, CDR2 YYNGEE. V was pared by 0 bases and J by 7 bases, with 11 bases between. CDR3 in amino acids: CASSVEGGGNEQFF. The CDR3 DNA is TGTGCCAGCAGCGTAGAGGGAGGGGGGAATGAGCAGTTCTTC.